The clone carrying this T cell receptor beta chain was recorded many times. The entry originates in a study of breast tumors, draining lymph nodes, adjacent tissues. This CDR3 spans 18 amino acids. Germline CDR1 reads MGHRA; CDR2 reads YSYEKL. After removal of 4 bases from V and 2 bases from J, the junction contained 10 bases not matched to a gene. TCRdb reprocessed the multiplex PCR reads via MiXCR and lists one record per CDR3 protein. The sample has under 70,000 distinct CDR3 sequences; approximately 40% are singletons. The clonotype comes from a female donor with breast cancer. Some clones in this sample may be carry-over from other donors' samples. The rearrangement uses TRBV4-1 and TRBJ2-3; 12 bases line up with TRBD2. The sequencing sample was made of breast tumor tissue. The CDR3 sequence is CASSRTSGGPWVTDTQYF. The CDR3 DNA follows: TGCGCCAGCAGCCGAACTAGCGGGGGGCCCTGGGTCACAGATACGCAGTATTTT.